The rows below give T cell receptor beta chains drawn from one sample of a study of beta chain features in type 1 diabetes. Sequencing was performed with immunoSEQ multiplex PCR; in TCRdb, only in-frame clones are kept and a portion is missing. The sample lists a few hundred thousand clones; roughly a tenth were seen once. Sample: central memory CD4+ T cells from blood. These receptors were taken from a man aged 18 to 29 in good health. Both conserved end residues are part of each CDR3. A D gene is named only where the DNA matches it firmly. A row's size may be missing; if present it is once, few, many or a size class.

J gene | D gene | clone size | V gene | CDR3 protein | CDR3 DNA
TRBJ2-1 | TRBD2 | few | TRBV7-7 | CASSPGTSAHNEQFF | TGTGCCAGCAGTCCCGGGACTAGCGCCCACAATGAGCAGTTCTTC
TRBJ2-1 | TRBD1 | few | TRBV5-1 | CASSLSPGQGRNEQFF | TGCGCCAGCAGCTTGTCGCCGGGACAGGGAAGGAATGAGCAGTTCTTC
TRBJ2-2 | - | many | TRBV7-7 | CASSLELFF | TGTGCTAGCAGCTTGGAGCTGTTTTTT
TRBJ1-2 | - | - | TRBV30 | CAWSSGGRGYTF | TGTGCCTGGAGTTCCGGGGGCAGAGGCTACACCTTC
TRBJ2-5 | - | - | TRBV30 | CAWSLQGTQETQYF | TGTGCCTGGAGTTTACAGGGCACCCAAGAGACCCAGTACTTC
TRBJ2-7 | TRBD2 | few | TRBV7-9 | CASSLRLAEKAYEQYF | TGTGCCAGCAGCTTACGGCTAGCGGAGAAAGCCTACGAGCAGTACTTC
TRBJ2-7 | TRBD1 | many | TRBV11-2 | CASSLEIGTGNNEQYF | TGTGCCAGCAGCTTAGAGATTGGGACAGGGAACAACGAGCAGTACTTC
TRBJ2-7 | - | - | TRBV15 | CATSSARGNEQYF | TGTGCCACCAGCAGTGCTAGGGGTAACGAGCAGTACTTC
TRBJ2-1 | TRBD2 | - | TRBV6-5 | CASSVIAGGNEQFF | TGTGCCAGCAGTGTTATCGCGGGAGGGAATGAGCAGTTCTTC
TRBJ2-2 | TRBD1 | - | TRBV7-2 | CATKTGVNTGELFF | TGTGCCACCAAAACAGGGGTGAACACCGGGGAGCTGTTTTTT
TRBJ2-3 | - | - | TRBV7-9 | CASSPGDIRTDTQYF | TGTGCCAGCAGCCCAGGGGACATTCGCACAGATACGCAGTATTTT
TRBJ2-3 | - | - | TRBV19 | CASSIAGSSTDTQYF | TGTGCCAGTAGTATTGCGGGGTCTAGCACAGATACGCAGTATTTT
TRBJ2-7 | - | many | TRBV29-1 | CSVEYKYEQYF | TGCAGCGTTGAATACAAGTACGAGCAGTACTTC
TRBJ2-1 | - | - | TRBV15 | CATLPSSSYNEQFF | TGTGCCACCCTCCCGTCGAGCTCCTACAATGAGCAGTTCTTC
TRBJ2-7 | TRBD1 | - | TRBV5-6 | CASSLAGQGFYEQYF | TGTGCCAGCAGCTTAGCGGGACAGGGATTCTACGAGCAGTACTTC
TRBJ2-1 | - | - | TRBV10-3 | CAITPGTSQNEQFF | TGTGCCATCACCCCCGGGACAAGTCAAAATGAGCAGTTCTTC
TRBJ2-7 | - | - | TRBV7-9 | CASSFDRSSYEQYF | TGTGCCAGCAGCTTCGACCGGAGCTCCTACGAGCAGTACTTC
TRBJ2-3 | - | - | TRBV27 | CASSFRRQGGGTDTQYF | TGTGCCAGCAGTTTCCGGCGGCAGGGCGGTGGCACAGATACGCAGTATTTT
TRBJ2-7 | - | few | TRBV2 | CASIHDLRISYEQYF | TGTGCCAGCATTCATGACCTACGGATCTCCTACGAGCAGTACTTC
TRBJ2-7 | - | many | TRBV19 | CASSPYTGTAYEQYF | TGTGCCAGTAGTCCTTACACAGGGACCGCCTACGAGCAGTACTTC
TRBJ2-5 | - | many | TRBV5-1 | CASSPRGPEETQYF | TGCGCCAGCAGCCCTCGGGGGCCGGAGGAGACCCAGTACTTC
TRBJ2-2 | - | few | TRBV5-1 | CASSLDAGGELFF | TGCGCCAGCAGCTTGGACGCGGGCGGGGAGCTGTTTTTT
TRBJ2-1 | - | many | TRBV4-2 | CASSNGLPDNEQFF | TGTGCCAGCAGCAACGGACTACCTGACAATGAGCAGTTCTTC
TRBJ2-2 | - | many | TRBV9 | CASSERPGELFF | TGTGCCAGCAGCGAGCGACCAGGGGAGCTGTTTTTT
TRBJ2-4 | - | - | TRBV6-6 | CASSSPGVTNIQYF | TGTGCCAGCAGCTCTCCAGGGGTTACGAACATTCAGTACTTC
TRBJ2-1 | TRBD2 | - | TRBV27 | CASSPFRGLAGAYNEQFF | TGTGCCAGCAGTCCTTTTAGAGGACTAGCGGGAGCCTACAATGAGCAGTTCTTC
TRBJ2-3 | TRBD2 | few | TRBV5-4 | CASRAGTSGGVGTDTQYF | TGTGCCAGCAGGGCCGGGACTAGCGGGGGAGTAGGCACAGATACGCAGTATTTT